These T cell receptor beta chains were read from a single sample in a study of regulatory T cells in long-lasting Graves disease. MiXCR, run by TCRdb on the multiplex PCR reads, gives a single entry per CDR3 protein. The sample shows roughly 500,000 distinct CDR3 sequences, around 20% of them seen only once. The input for sequencing was peripheral blood mononuclear cells (PBMCs), taken when the disease was refractory, from a patient treated with antithyroid drugs. The source of these receptors is a female donor with Graves disease. CDR3s include the opening cysteine and the closing phenylalanine or tryptophan. Fields, in order: V gene, clone size, J gene, D gene, CDR3 protein, CDR3 DNA. The D gene is left open where the match is weak. The listing skips clone size in some rows; elsewhere it reads once, few, many or a size class.

V gene: TRBV20-1; clone size: NA; J gene: TRBJ2-4; D gene: NA; CDR3 protein: CSALNVTTLAKNIQYF; CDR3 DNA: TGCAGTGCTTTAAATGTGACGACCCTAGCCAAAAACATTCAGTACTTC
V gene: TRBV6-1; clone size: many; J gene: TRBJ2-7; D gene: TRBD2; CDR3 protein: CATYDLSGRGGYEQYF; CDR3 DNA: TGTGCCACTTACGACCTTAGCGGGAGAGGTGGATACGAGCAGTACTTC
V gene: TRBV18; clone size: NA; J gene: TRBJ2-7; D gene: NA; CDR3 protein: CASSRDRTSEQYF; CDR3 DNA: TGTGCCAGCTCACGAGACAGGACATCCGAGCAGTACTTC
V gene: TRBV28; clone size: NA; J gene: TRBJ1-1; D gene: NA; CDR3 protein: CAAGGNTEAFF; CDR3 DNA: TGTGCCGCGGGGGGGAACACTGAAGCTTTCTTT
V gene: TRBV20-1; clone size: NA; J gene: TRBJ2-3; D gene: NA; CDR3 protein: CSASGSGNTQYF; CDR3 DNA: TGCAGTGCTAGCGGGAGCGGAAATACGCAGTATTTT
V gene: TRBV6-1; clone size: many; J gene: TRBJ2-7; D gene: NA; CDR3 protein: CASSRTDAYEQYF; CDR3 DNA: TGTGCCAGCAGTCGCACGGACGCCTACGAGCAGTACTTC
V gene: TRBV27; clone size: many; J gene: TRBJ1-2; D gene: NA; CDR3 protein: CASAQQEAFGYTF; CDR3 DNA: TGTGCCAGCGCCCAACAGGAGGCTTTTGGCTACACCTTC
V gene: TRBV6-1; clone size: few; J gene: TRBJ1-2; D gene: NA; CDR3 protein: CASSLTLSAATNYGYTF; CDR3 DNA: TGTGCCAGCAGCCTCACACTGTCAGCCGCTACTAACTATGGCTACACCTTC
V gene: TRBV28; clone size: few; J gene: TRBJ2-2; D gene: NA; CDR3 protein: CASTLWGVMEVGELFF; CDR3 DNA: TGTGCCAGCACTCTTTGGGGAGTTATGGAGGTCGGGGAGCTGTTTTTT
V gene: TRBV5-4; clone size: NA; J gene: TRBJ2-6; D gene: NA; CDR3 protein: CASSAAGWVGGSGANVLTF; CDR3 DNA: TGTGCCAGCAGCGCCGCAGGCTGGGTAGGGGGGTCTGGGGCCAACGTCCTGACTTTC
V gene: TRBV6-5; clone size: many; J gene: TRBJ2-7; D gene: NA; CDR3 protein: CASSYSRGSYEQYF; CDR3 DNA: TGTGCCAGCAGTTACTCAAGGGGGTCGTACGAGCAGTACTTC
V gene: TRBV12-3/TRBV12-4; clone size: many; J gene: TRBJ1-6; D gene: NA; CDR3 protein: CASSLGSNSPLHF; CDR3 DNA: TGTGCCAGCAGTTTAGGTTCGAATTCACCCCTCCACTTT
V gene: TRBV6-5; clone size: many; J gene: TRBJ1-4; D gene: NA; CDR3 protein: CASSYRQGDEKLFF; CDR3 DNA: TGTGCCAGCAGTTATCGGCAGGGAGACGAAAAACTGTTTTTT
V gene: TRBV2; clone size: few; J gene: TRBJ1-1; D gene: TRBD1; CDR3 protein: CASRKGQGVGTEAFF; CDR3 DNA: TGTGCCAGCAGAAAGGGTCAGGGGGTAGGAACTGAAGCTTTCTTT
V gene: TRBV11-2; clone size: many; J gene: TRBJ2-1; D gene: NA; CDR3 protein: CASRLVGEQFF; CDR3 DNA: TGTGCCAGCAGGTTGGTGGGTGAGCAGTTCTTC
V gene: TRBV7-8; clone size: many; J gene: TRBJ2-7; D gene: TRBD1; CDR3 protein: CASSRRRDRVYEQYF; CDR3 DNA: TGTGCCAGCAGCCGACGAAGGGACAGGGTCTACGAGCAGTACTTC
V gene: TRBV29-1; clone size: NA; J gene: TRBJ2-6; D gene: NA; CDR3 protein: CSARGVDKASSGANVLTF; CDR3 DNA: TGCAGCGCTAGAGGAGTAGACAAGGCTAGTTCTGGGGCCAACGTCCTGACTTTC
V gene: TRBV5-1; clone size: few; J gene: TRBJ2-4; D gene: NA; CDR3 protein: CASSLTVAKNIQYF; CDR3 DNA: TGCGCCAGCAGCCTGACAGTAGCCAAAAACATTCAGTACTTC
V gene: TRBV11-2; clone size: many; J gene: TRBJ2-5; D gene: TRBD2; CDR3 protein: CASSFTSASRTQYF; CDR3 DNA: TGTGCCAGCAGCTTTACTAGCGCATCGCGGACCCAGTACTTC
V gene: TRBV7-9; clone size: NA; J gene: TRBJ2-5; D gene: TRBD1; CDR3 protein: CASSRDRDETQYF; CDR3 DNA: TGTGCCAGCAGCAGGGACAGGGATGAGACCCAGTACTTC
V gene: TRBV24-1; clone size: many; J gene: TRBJ2-5; D gene: NA; CDR3 protein: CATSSAGIQETQYF; CDR3 DNA: TGTGCCACCAGTTCGGCAGGGATTCAAGAGACCCAGTACTTC
V gene: TRBV4-1; clone size: few; J gene: TRBJ2-2; D gene: NA; CDR3 protein: CASSQGAGTSELFF; CDR3 DNA: TGCGCCAGCAGCCAAGGCGCGGGGACCTCAGAGCTGTTTTTT
V gene: TRBV19; clone size: NA; J gene: TRBJ2-2; D gene: NA; CDR3 protein: CASRREGTGELFF; CDR3 DNA: TGTGCCAGTAGACGAGAGGGCACCGGGGAGCTGTTTTTT
V gene: TRBV5-5; clone size: few; J gene: TRBJ2-2; D gene: NA; CDR3 protein: CASSLTGFWLSGELFF; CDR3 DNA: TGTGCCAGCAGCTTGACAGGTTTTTGGTTATCCGGGGAGCTGTTTTTT
V gene: TRBV19; clone size: few; J gene: TRBJ1-5; D gene: NA; CDR3 protein: CASSFAGQTGNQPQHF; CDR3 DNA: TGTGCCAGTAGTTTTGCGGGGCAGACAGGAAATCAGCCCCAGCATTTT
V gene: TRBV3-1; clone size: NA; J gene: TRBJ2-7; D gene: TRBD2; CDR3 protein: CASSLRLAGAWVYEQYF; CDR3 DNA: TGTGCCAGCAGCTTACGACTAGCGGGAGCGTGGGTCTACGAGCAGTACTTC
V gene: TRBV19; clone size: NA; J gene: TRBJ1-5; D gene: NA; CDR3 protein: CASSLRGGTQDSNQPQHF; CDR3 DNA: TGTGCCAGTAGCCTTAGAGGGGGGACTCAAGATAGCAATCAGCCCCAGCATTTT